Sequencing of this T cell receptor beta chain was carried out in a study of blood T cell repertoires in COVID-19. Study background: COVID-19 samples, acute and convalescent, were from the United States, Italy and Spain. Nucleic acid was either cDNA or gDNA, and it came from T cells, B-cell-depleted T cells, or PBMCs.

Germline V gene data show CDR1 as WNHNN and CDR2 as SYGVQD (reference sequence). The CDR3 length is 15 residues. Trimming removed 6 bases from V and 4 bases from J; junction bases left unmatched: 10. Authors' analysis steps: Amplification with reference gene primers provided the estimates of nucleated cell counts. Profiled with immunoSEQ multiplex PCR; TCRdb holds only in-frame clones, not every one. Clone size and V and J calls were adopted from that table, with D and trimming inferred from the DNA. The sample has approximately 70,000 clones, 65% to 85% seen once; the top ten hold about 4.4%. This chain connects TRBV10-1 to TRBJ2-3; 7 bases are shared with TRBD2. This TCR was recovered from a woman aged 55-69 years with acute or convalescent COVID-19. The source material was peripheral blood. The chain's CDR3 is CASSRGPAGPDTQYF. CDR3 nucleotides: TGCGCCAGCAGCCGAGGCCCAGCGGGGCCAGATACGCAGTATTTT.